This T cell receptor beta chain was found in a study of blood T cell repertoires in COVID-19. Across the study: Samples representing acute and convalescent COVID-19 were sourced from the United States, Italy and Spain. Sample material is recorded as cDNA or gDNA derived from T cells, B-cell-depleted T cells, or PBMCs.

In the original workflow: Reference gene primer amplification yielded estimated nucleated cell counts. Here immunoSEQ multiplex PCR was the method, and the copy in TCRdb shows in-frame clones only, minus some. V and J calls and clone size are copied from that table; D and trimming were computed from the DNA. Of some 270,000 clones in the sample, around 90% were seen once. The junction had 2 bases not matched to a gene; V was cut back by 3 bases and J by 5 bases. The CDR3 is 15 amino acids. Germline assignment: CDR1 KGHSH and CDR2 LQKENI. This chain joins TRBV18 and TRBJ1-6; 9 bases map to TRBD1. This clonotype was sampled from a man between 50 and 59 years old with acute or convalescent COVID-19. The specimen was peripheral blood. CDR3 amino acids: CASSPWTGDNSPLHF. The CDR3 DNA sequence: TGTGCCAGCTCACCTTGGACAGGGGATAATTCACCCCTCCACTTT.